Only a few counts were recorded for the clone carrying this T cell receptor beta chain. The antigen is not known. Expressed TCRB transcripts got sequenced, as all isolated RNA was reverse transcribed. Per sample, stem cell-like memory T cell libraries averaged roughly 960,000 reads. This table comes from immunoSEQ multiplex PCR, and its TCRdb copy is limited to in-frame clones, with some not included. Found here are around 53,000 clones, just under 65% of them singletons; the top ten hold under 0.35%. A CD45RO/CCR7/CD25/CD127/CD95/CD27 panel sorted naive, central memory, regulatory and stem cell-like memory CD4+ cells. All sorted populations exceeded 95% purity. This entry belongs to a study of beta chain features in type 1 diabetes. Trimming shortened V by 5 bases and J by 2 bases, and 16 bases separated the two germline ends. Germline CDR1 MDHEN, CDR2 SYDVKM. The CDR3 runs 15 residues. Findings and caveats of the study: Among patients with Type 1 diabetes, TCRB CDR3s were moderately but significantly shorter in every one of the four CD4+ subsets.

The chain links TRBV28 to TRBJ2-7, with D perhaps matching TRBD1 (6 bases). This TCR derives from a woman in her thirties with type 1 diabetes. The specimen sequenced was stem cell memory CD4+ T cells from blood. The DNA for the CDR3 is TGTGCCAGCAGTACCGTGGGGGCAGGCGCCTACGAGCAGTACTTC. Its translation: CASSTVGAGAYEQYF. Full variable domain (remainder filled in from reference TRBV28 and TRBJ2-7): DVKVTQSSRYLVKRTGEKVFLECVQDMDHENMFWYRQDPGLGLRLIYFSYDVKMKEKGDIPEGYSVSREKKERFSLILESASTNQTSMYLCASSTVGAGAYEQYFGPGTRLTVT.